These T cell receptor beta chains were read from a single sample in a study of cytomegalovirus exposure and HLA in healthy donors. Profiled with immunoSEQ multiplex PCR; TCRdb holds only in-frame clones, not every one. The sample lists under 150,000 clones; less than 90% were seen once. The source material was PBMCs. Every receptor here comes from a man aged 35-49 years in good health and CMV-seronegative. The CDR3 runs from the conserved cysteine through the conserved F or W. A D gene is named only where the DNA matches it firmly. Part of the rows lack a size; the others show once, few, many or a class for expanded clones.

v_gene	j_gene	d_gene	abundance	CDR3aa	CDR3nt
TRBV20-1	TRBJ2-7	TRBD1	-	CSTGQGHEQYF	TGCAGTACGGGACAGGGCCACGAGCAGTACTTC
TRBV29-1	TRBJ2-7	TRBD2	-	CSVLAGVSYEQYF	TGCAGCGTTCTAGCGGGAGTCTCCTACGAGCAGTACTTC
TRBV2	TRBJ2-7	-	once	CASSDQRNQGSEQYF	TGTGCCAGCAGTGACCAGAGGAACCAGGGGTCCGAGCAGTACTTC
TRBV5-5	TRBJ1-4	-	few	CASSFTAGGGEKLFF	TGTGCCAGCAGCTTCACAGCCGGGGGAGGTGAAAAACTGTTTTTT
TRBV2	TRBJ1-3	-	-	CASSAARSSGNTIYF	TGTGCCAGTTCAGCGGCCAGGAGCTCTGGAAACACCATATATTTT
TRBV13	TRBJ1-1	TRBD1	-	CASSLTPGQIMNTEAFF	TGTGCCAGCAGCTTAACACCGGGACAGATTATGAACACTGAAGCTTTCTTT
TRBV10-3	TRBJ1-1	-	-	CAIRVTAMNTEAFF	TGTGCCATCAGGGTGACAGCCATGAACACTGAAGCTTTCTTT
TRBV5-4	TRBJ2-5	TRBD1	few	CASSQPGGSVSETQYF	TGTGCCAGCAGCCAACCAGGGGGAAGCGTTTCAGAGACCCAGTACTTC
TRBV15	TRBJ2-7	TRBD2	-	CATSRAGGLAGGGEQYF	TGTGCCACCAGCAGAGCCGGGGGACTAGCGGGAGGGGGCGAGCAGTACTTC
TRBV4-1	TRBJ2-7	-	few	CASSPPGADEQYF	TGCGCCAGCAGCCCCCCAGGGGCGGACGAGCAGTACTTC
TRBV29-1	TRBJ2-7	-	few	CSVVDSYEQYF	TGCAGCGTCGTGGACAGCTACGAGCAGTACTTC
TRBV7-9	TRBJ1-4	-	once	CASSPRAFLNEKLFF	TGTGCCAGCAGCCCCAGGGCGTTTCTTAATGAAAAACTGTTTTTT
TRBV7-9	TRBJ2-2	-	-	CASSPLFGSKAGELFF	TGTGCCAGCAGCCCCCTTTTCGGGAGCAAGGCCGGGGAGCTGTTTTTT
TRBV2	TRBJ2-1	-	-	CASSRLSRLGASYNEQFF	TGTGCCAGCAGTCGCCTATCCCGGCTGGGGGCTTCCTACAATGAGCAGTTCTTC
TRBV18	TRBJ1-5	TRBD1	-	CASSPETGGNSNQPQHF	TGTGCCAGCTCACCAGAGACAGGGGGCAATAGCAATCAGCCCCAGCATTTT
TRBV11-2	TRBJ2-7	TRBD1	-	CASSLDRSSSYEQYF	TGTGCCAGCAGCCTGGACAGGTCAAGCTCCTACGAGCAGTACTTC
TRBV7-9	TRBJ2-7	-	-	CASSLSVEQYF	TGTGCCAGCAGCTTATCGGTCGAGCAGTACTTC
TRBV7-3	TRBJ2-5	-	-	CASSLREKGDQYF	TGTGCCAGCAGCTTAAGAGAAAAGGGAGACCAGTACTTC
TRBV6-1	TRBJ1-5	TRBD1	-	CASSEARGQGDQPQHF	TGTGCCAGCAGTGAAGCGCGAGGACAGGGGGATCAGCCCCAGCATTTT
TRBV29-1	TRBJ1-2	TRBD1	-	CSVGGTDGYTF	TGCAGCGTTGGGGGGACAGATGGCTACACCTTC
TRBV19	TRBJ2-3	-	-	CASSTGGWSYTDTQYF	TGTGCCAGTAGTACCGGGGGTTGGTCTTATACAGATACGCAGTATTTT
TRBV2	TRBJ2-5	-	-	CASSEREETQYF	TGTGCCAGCAGTGAGCGGGAAGAGACCCAGTACTTC
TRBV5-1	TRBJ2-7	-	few	CASSLETPAGGLSYEQYF	TGCGCCAGCAGCTTGGAAACTCCCGCCGGGGGATTATCCTACGAGCAGTACTTC
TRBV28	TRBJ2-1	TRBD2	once	CASSLGLLAETIDEQFF	TGTGCCAGCAGTCTAGGTTTACTAGCGGAGACGATCGATGAGCAGTTCTTC
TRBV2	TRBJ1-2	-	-	CASTGYYGYTF	TGTGCCAGCACAGGGTACTATGGCTACACCTTC
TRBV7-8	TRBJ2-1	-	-	CASSSTRITDEQFF	TGTGCCAGCAGCTCGACTCGGATCACGGATGAGCAGTTCTTC
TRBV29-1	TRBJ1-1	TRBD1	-	CSGSGTANTEAFF	TGCAGCGGATCCGGGACAGCGAACACTGAAGCTTTCTTT
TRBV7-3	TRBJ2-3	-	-	CASSLPSTDTQYF	TGTGCCAGCAGCCTACCAAGCACAGATACGCAGTATTTT
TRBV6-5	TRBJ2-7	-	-	CASSGHFEQYF	TGTGCCAGCAGTGGACATTTCGAGCAGTACTTC
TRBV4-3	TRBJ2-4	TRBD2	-	CASSQDQASGTKNIQYF	TGCGCCAGCAGCCAAGATCAGGCTAGCGGCACAAAAAACATTCAGTACTTC
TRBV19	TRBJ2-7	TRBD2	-	CASSIGTSGSYEQYF	TGTGCCAGTAGTATAGGGACTAGCGGGAGCTACGAGCAGTACTTC
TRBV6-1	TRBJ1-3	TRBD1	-	CASSGVDRSGGNTIYF	TGTGCCAGCAGTGGGGTGGACAGGTCTGGGGGAAACACCATATATTTT
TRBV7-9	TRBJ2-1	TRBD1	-	CASSLGGQGDNEQFF	TGTGCCAGCAGCTTGGGGGGACAGGGAGACAATGAGCAGTTCTTC
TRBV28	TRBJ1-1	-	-	CASGAGLGTEAFF	TGTGCCTCTGGGGCCGGGTTGGGCACTGAAGCTTTCTTT
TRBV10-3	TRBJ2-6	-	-	CAIRPPQGTFSGANVLTF	TGTGCCATCAGGCCCCCCCAGGGGACCTTCTCTGGGGCCAACGTCCTGACTTTC
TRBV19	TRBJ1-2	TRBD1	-	CASTPDGTGGFGYTF	TGTGCCAGTACCCCAGACGGGACAGGGGGCTTTGGCTACACCTTC
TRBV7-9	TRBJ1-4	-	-	CASSKEQGRKLFF	TGTGCCAGCAGCAAGGAACAGGGCCGAAAACTGTTTTTT
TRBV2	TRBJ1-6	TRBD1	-	CASSGDRENSPLHF	TGTGCCAGCAGCGGCGACAGGGAAAATTCACCCCTCCACTTT
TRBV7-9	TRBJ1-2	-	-	CASSPDSNYGYTF	TGTGCCAGCAGTCCAGACAGTAACTATGGCTACACCTTC
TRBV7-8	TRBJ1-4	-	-	CASSKEDSTNEKLFF	TGTGCCAGCAGCAAGGAGGACTCAACTAATGAAAAACTGTTTTTT